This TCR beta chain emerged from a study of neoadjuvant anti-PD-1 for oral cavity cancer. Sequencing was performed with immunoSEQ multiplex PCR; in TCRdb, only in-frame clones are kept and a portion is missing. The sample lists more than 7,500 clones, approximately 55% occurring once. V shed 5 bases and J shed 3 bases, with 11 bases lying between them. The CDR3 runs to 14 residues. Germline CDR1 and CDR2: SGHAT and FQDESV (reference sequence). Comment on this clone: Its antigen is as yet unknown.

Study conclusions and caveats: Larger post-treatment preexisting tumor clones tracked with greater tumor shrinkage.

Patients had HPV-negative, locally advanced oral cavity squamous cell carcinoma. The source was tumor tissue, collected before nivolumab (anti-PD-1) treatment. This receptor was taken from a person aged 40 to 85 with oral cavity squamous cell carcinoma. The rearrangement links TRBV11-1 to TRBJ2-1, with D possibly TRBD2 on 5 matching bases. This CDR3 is CASSPRGNYNEQFF. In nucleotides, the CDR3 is TGTGCCAGCAGCCCCCGAGGGAACTACAATGAGCAGTTCTTC. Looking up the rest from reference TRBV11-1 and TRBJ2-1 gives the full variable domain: EAEVAQSPRYKITEKSQAVAFWCDPISGHATLYWYRQILGQGPELLVQFQDESVVDDSQLPKDRFSAERLKGVDSTLKIQPAELGDSAMYLCASSPRGNYNEQFFGPGTRLTVL.